This TCR beta chain was sequenced during a study of radiation and T cells in renal cell carcinoma. CDR1 and CDR2 (germline): SGHVS, FNYEAQ. The CDR3 is 13 amino acids. The V and J ends lost 5 bases and 5 bases respectively, with 9 bases between them. Time point indicated: baseline pretreatment blood. Documented treatment: 15 Gy SBRT to primary tumor, nephrectomy 4 weeks later. The data were produced by immunoSEQ multiplex PCR, yet TCRdb's version contains in-frame clones alone and is incomplete. The table has some 140,000 clones, more than 70% seen once. This clone turned up a few times. Material: blood, obtained from a patient whose treatment included radiotherapy and nephrectomy. The gene calls are TRBV7-6 and TRBJ2-2; D might be TRBD1 or TRBD2, each matching 5 bases. This TCR was sampled from a woman aged 45 to 65 with renal cell carcinoma. CDR3 in amino acids: CASSRGGTGELFF. In nucleotides, the CDR3 is TGTGCCAGCAGCCGTGGGGGTACCGGGGAGCTGTTTTTT.